Listed here are 28 T cell receptor beta chains from one sample, sequenced in a study of shared T cell receptors in the human thymus (dated by TCRdb to the early 2020s). Preparation of the library involved the immunoSEQ multiplex PCR assay. TCRdb stores this immuneACCESS table with in-frame sequences only. Part of the clones is absent; in the studies checked, under half of the shortfall reflects unresolved V genes, and no reason is known for the rest. This sample lists about 500,000 clones; around 78% were detected once. Roughly 0.013% of the sample belongs to the ten largest clones. This sample also belongs to another study, concerning human thymus T cells.

Sequenced: thymocytes. The receptors derive from a boy younger than two with a congenital heart defect. Donor details come from another sample of the same person, matched by shared clones.

The chain links TRBV4-3 to TRBJ2-7, with unresolved D. From germline, CDR1 is LGHNA and CDR2 YSLEER. The CDR3 is 15 amino acids. V gave up 1 base and J gave up 2 bases, with 12 bases separating them. CDR3 sequence reads: CASSQVGGGAYEQYF. The CDR3 DNA follows: TGCGCCAGCAGCCAAGTCGGTGGCGGCGCCTACGAGCAGTACTTC.

The CDR3 DNA reads as TGCAGCGTTGAAGATCGGAGACAGAACTATGGCTACACCTTC. Translated, it gives CSVEDRRQNYGYTF. V and J are TRBV29-1 and TRBJ1-2, with D tentatively TRBD1 (5 bases). There are 14 residues in the CDR3. V lost 0 bases and J lost 2, with 10 bases in between. The V gene's germline CDR1 is SQVTM and CDR2 ANQGSEA.

J is TRBJ1-3 and V is TRBV11-2, with 8 positions matching TRBD1. Germline assignment: CDR1 SGHAT and CDR2 FQNNGV. The CDR3 has 15 amino acids. V was pared by 1 base and J by 4 bases, with 3 bases of the junction left unmatched. This chain's CDR3 is CASSLGGQGGNTIYF. The CDR3 DNA reads TGTGCCAGCAGCTTAGGCGGACAGGGCGGAAACACCATATATTTT.

The chain couples TRBV28 to TRBJ1-3; a possible D gene is TRBD1 (5 bases). The CDR3 sequence is 14 residues long. In germline, CDR1 is MDHEN, CDR2 SYDVKM. V was clipped by 5 bases and J by 0 bases, with 8 bases between them. The CDR3 DNA follows: TGTGCCAGCAGTCTAGGGGTCTCTGGAAACACCATATATTTT. This sequence encodes CASSLGVSGNTIYF.

The gene calls are TRBV11-3 and TRBJ2-7; TRBD2 agrees at 10 bases. There are 16 residues in the CDR3. Trimming took 5 bases from V and 4 from J; bases not matched to a gene: 11. From germline, CDR1 is SGHNT and CDR2 YENEEA. Written as DNA, the CDR3 is TGTGCCAGCAGCCATTCCCGGGCTAGCGGGAGTTACGAGCAGTACTTC. It is translated as CASSHSRASGSYEQYF.

The rearrangement joins TRBV5-4 to TRBJ2-7; tentative D call: TRBD2 (9 bases). V was trimmed by 5 bases and J by 0 bases, leaving 18 bases between them. This CDR3 spans 16 amino acids. Germline assignment: CDR1 SGHNT and CDR2 YYREEE (reference sequence). Here the CDR3 DNA reads TGTGCCAGCAGTCAGGGGGCGGGGGGGAGCTCCTACGAGCAGTACTTC. This translates into CASSQGAGGSSYEQYF. Variable domain in full (rest from reference TRBV5-4 and TRBJ2-7): ETGVTQSPTHLIKTRGQQVTLRCSSQSGHNTVSWYQQALGQGPQFIFQYYREEENGRGNFPPRFSGLQFPNYSSELNVNALELDDSALYLCASSQGAGGSSYEQYFGPGTRLTVT.

The chain is built from TRBV19 and TRBJ1-5; TRBD1 matches at 8 bases. The CDR3 sequence is 15 residues long. The germline CDR1 and CDR2 sequences are LNHDA and SQIVND (reference sequence). Trimming removed 1 base from V and 4 bases from J; junction bases left unmatched: 3. CDR3 sequence (DNA): TGTGCCAGTAGTATAGGACAGGGGAGGAATCAGCCCCAGCATTTT. This sequence encodes CASSIGQGRNQPQHF.

This chain links TRBV4-2 with TRBJ2-7; tentatively, D is TRBD2 (6 bases). Germline V gene sequence: CDR1 LGHNA, CDR2 YNFKEQ. Trimming stripped 4 bases from V and 6 bases from J, with 13 bases between. The CDR3 totals 13 residues. The chain's CDR3 is CASSPGTPSEQYF. The DNA for the CDR3 is TGTGCCAGCAGCCCCGGGACTCCCTCCGAGCAGTACTTC.

In DNA form, the CDR3 reads TGTGCCAGCAGTTCCCATCTAAGACAGGGGGGGAACACCGGGGAGCTGTTTTTT. This encodes CASSSHLRQGGNTGELFF. This rearrangement joins TRBV27 to TRBJ2-2; 9 bases are a match to TRBD1. After removal of 4 bases from V and 1 base from J, the junction contained 10 bases not matched to a gene. The CDR3 is 18 amino acids. Germline lookup yields CDR1 MNHEY and CDR2 SMNVEV (reference sequence).

V is TRBV19 and J is TRBJ1-1, with D tentatively TRBD1 (6 bases). V shed 3 bases and J shed 3 bases, with 11 bases lying between them. The CDR3 runs 14 residues. CDR1 is LNHDA and CDR2 is SQIVND in the germline V gene (reference sequence). The CDR3 region has the DNA TGTGCCAGTAGTATGGGGGCAGGGGACACTGAAGCTTTCTTT. Translating gives CASSMGAGDTEAFF.

The genes are TRBV4-3 and TRBJ2-7; 7 bases line up with TRBD1. CDR3 length equals 17 residues. The ends lost 2 bases at V and 0 bases at J; junction bases unmatched: 10. The germline V gene encodes CDR1 LGHNA and CDR2 YSLEER. Here the CDR3 DNA reads TGCGCCAGCAGCCAATCTCTGGGACAGCGAAGCTCCTACGAGCAGTACTTC. This translates into CASSQSLGQRSSYEQYF.

The V call is TRBV4-1, the J call TRBJ2-7; 7 bases match TRBD2. Germline values: CDR1 MGHRA, CDR2 YSYEKL. There are 15 residues in the CDR3. V lost 3 bases, J lost 0 bases, and 5 bases stayed unmatched. The CDR3 DNA reads TGCGCCAGCAGCCACCAAGCGGGGAGCTCCTACGAGCAGTACTTC. Translated, it gives CASSHQAGSSYEQYF.

V gene TRBV4-1 combines with J gene TRBJ1-3; 9 bases line up with TRBD1. The CDR3 totals 19 residues. CDR1 and CDR2 from the germline V gene are MGHRA and YSYEKL. The J segment lost 0 bases and the V segment lost 0 bases, leaving 9 bases of the junction unmatched. This CDR3 reads CASSQDGDREWSSGNTIYF. Here the CDR3 DNA reads TGCGCCAGCAGCCAAGATGGGGACAGGGAATGGAGCTCTGGAAACACCATATATTTT.

This clone has a handful of counts. V usage is TRBV14 and J usage is TRBJ1-3; D not certain. V was cut by 5 bases and J by 0 bases, with 14 bases left in between. This CDR3 is 16 amino acids long. Per germline, CDR1 SGHDN and CDR2 FVKESK. CDR3 amino acids: CASSYTRENSGNTIYF. The CDR3 region has the DNA TGTGCCAGCAGCTACACTCGGGAGAACTCTGGAAACACCATATATTTT.

The J gene is TRBJ1-1, the V gene TRBV6-1; possible D gene TRBD1, 6 bases. Trimming removed 9 bases from V and 1 base from J, with 12 bases in between. The CDR3 has 13 residues. The V gene's germline CDR1 is MNHNS and CDR2 SASEGT. CDR3 coding DNA: TGTGCCAGTAAAACAGGGCCGAACACTGAAGCTTTCTTT. This codes for CASKTGPNTEAFF.

This chain joins TRBV27 and TRBJ2-3; weak D call: TRBD1 (5 bases). CDR3 size: 15 residues. Germline V gene sequence: CDR1 MNHEY, CDR2 SMNVEV (reference sequence). Deletions cut 3 bases from V and 7 bases from J, with 17 bases between. CDR3 loop: CASSLSKLGAHTQYF. The CDR3 DNA reads as TGTGCCAGCAGTTTGTCGAAATTAGGGGCACATACGCAGTATTTT.

The CDR3 sequence is CASSPACGSYEQYF. As DNA, the CDR3 is TGTGCCAGCAGCCCGGCCTGCGGGTCCTACGAGCAGTACTTC. The rearrangement uses TRBV5-5 and TRBJ2-7; perhaps TRBD2 as D (5 bases). Between the trimmed V and J ends, which lost 4 bases and 1 base, there was a span of 12 bases. The CDR3 totals 14 residues. CDR1 and CDR2 (germline): SGHKS, YYEKEE (reference sequence).

The V call is TRBV4-1, the J call TRBJ2-7; 8 nucleotides line up with TRBD2. The CDR3 totals 15 residues. CDR1 and CDR2 (germline): MGHRA, YSYEKL. After removal of 4 bases from V and 7 bases from J, the junction contained 12 bases not matched to a gene. This chain's CDR3 is CASSPERGGAREQYF. In DNA, the CDR3 is TGCGCCAGCAGCCCCGAACGGGGGGGGGCGCGGGAGCAGTACTTC.

V is TRBV14 and J is TRBJ1-1, with D perhaps TRBD1 (5 bases). Trimming took 8 bases from V and 1 from J, leaving 11 bases between them. Per the germline V gene, CDR1 is SGHDN and CDR2 is FVKESK. The CDR3 length is 13 residues. Written as DNA, the CDR3 is TGTGCCAGCGGCGACAGCGCGAACACTGAAGCTTTCTTT. Protein: CASGDSANTEAFF.

The chain carries TRBV7-6 and TRBJ2-3; a weak D match, TRBD2 (6 bases). Trimming took off 5 bases at V and 4 bases at J, with 19 bases between the two ends. This CDR3 comprises 16 residues. CDR1 and CDR2 (germline): SGHVS, FNYEAQ. Here the CDR3 reads CASSPEDYLDPDTQYF. In nucleotides, the CDR3 is TGTGCCAGCAGCCCAGAGGACTACTTAGATCCAGATACGCAGTATTTT. The variable domain in full, with the rest retrieved from reference TRBV7-6 and TRBJ2-3, is GAGVSQSPRYKVTKRGQDVALRCDPISGHVSLYWYRQALGQGPEFLTYFNYEAQQDKSGLPNDRFSAERPEGSISTLTIQRTEQRDSAMYRCASSPEDYLDPDTQYFGPGTRLTVL.

The V call is TRBV28, the J call TRBJ1-5; D not resolved. V lost 3 bases, J lost 1 base, and 13 bases lay in between. CDR1 is MDHEN and CDR2 is SYDVKM in the germline V gene. The CDR3 has 16 amino acids. CDR3: CASSFPPTSSNQPQHF. The CDR3 DNA is TGTGCCAGCAGTTTCCCCCCGACATCGAGCAATCAGCCCCAGCATTTT.

This clone was seen a single time. The CDR3 DNA follows: TGTGCCTGGACCGGGACTGCAGGAGAAAAACTGTTTTTT. Translation gives CAWTGTAGEKLFF. This chain links TRBV30 with TRBJ1-4, with TRBD1 as a possible D gene (5 bases). The germline CDR1 and CDR2 sequences are GTSNPN and SVGIG (reference sequence). The CDR3 is made up of 13 amino acids. With 4 bases removed from V and 8 bases from J, the gap between germline ends came to 14 bases.

The chain links TRBV7-8 to TRBJ2-5, with D hard to call. V was shortened by 2 bases and J by 5 bases, with 9 bases between the two germline ends. Germline V gene sequence: CDR1 SGHVS, CDR2 FQNEAQ. The CDR3 extends over 13 amino acids. The CDR3 region is CASSLWLTETQYF. For the CDR3, the DNA is TGTGCCAGCAGCTTATGGCTCACGGAGACCCAGTACTTC. The full variable domain, in which reference TRBV7-8 and TRBJ2-5 provide the parts outside the CDR3, is GAGVSQSPRYKVAKRGQDVALRCDPISGHVSLFWYQQALGQGPEFLTYFQNEAQLDKSGLPSDRFFAERPEGSVSTLKIQRTQQEDSAVYLCASSLWLTETQYFGPGTRLLVL.

The chain is built from TRBV21-1 and TRBJ2-7; TRBD2, the D gene given by the table, was not confirmed from the DNA. TRBV21-1 corresponds to a pseudogene. This CDR3 is built from 16 residues. For the CDR3, the DNA is TGTGCCAGCAGCAAACCTGAGCGGGGTCCCTCCTACGAGCAGTACTTC. Protein sequence: CASSKPERGPSYEQYF.

The chain links TRBV4-1 to TRBJ2-1, with TRBD2 as a possible D gene (6 bases). This CDR3 region has 17 residues. V was pared by 0 bases and J by 0 bases, with 12 bases between. Per germline, CDR1 MGHRA and CDR2 YSYEKL. CDR3 nucleotide sequence: TGCGCCAGCAGCCAAGAACCCGGGAGAGGCTCCTACAATGAGCAGTTCTTC. It translates to CASSQEPGRGSYNEQFF.

The V and J genes are TRBV11-2 and TRBJ1-5; TRBD1 agrees at 8 bases. Trimming cost V 0 bases and J 1 base; bases outside gene matches: 5. Germline V lookup: CDR1 SGHAT, CDR2 FQNNGV. The CDR3 is 17 residues long. The CDR3 reads CASSLDEDRVSNQPQHF. The DNA for the CDR3 is TGTGCCAGCAGCTTAGATGAGGACAGGGTAAGCAATCAGCCCCAGCATTTT.

The chain uses TRBV29-1 and TRBJ2-2, with a possible D match to TRBD1 (6 bases). The CDR3 is made up of 13 amino acids. CDR1 SQVTM and CDR2 ANQGSEA come from the germline V gene. Trimming left V 3 bases short and J 4 bases short, with 9 bases between. The CDR3 bases are TGCAGCGTTGAGGACAGTCCCACCGGGGAGCTGTTTTTT. The encoded protein is CSVEDSPTGELFF.

J is TRBJ1-2 and V is TRBV12-5; TRBD1 aligns across 8 bases. Germline trimming cut 0 bases from V and 2 bases from J; bases unmatched to any gene: 17. Germline V gives CDR1 LGHNT, CDR2 FRNRAP. The CDR3 is 20 amino acids. CDR3 protein: CASGLVKVDSGQGENYGYTF. In DNA form, the CDR3 reads TGTGCTAGTGGTTTGGTAAAGGTGGATTCCGGACAGGGCGAGAACTATGGCTACACCTTC.